Only a few counts were recorded for the clone carrying this T cell receptor beta chain. What it binds is unknown. The sample comes from a study of T cells after yellow fever vaccination. General observations from the study: After the booster, 96% of CD4 and more than 75% of CD8 primary-response clones were re-detected.

CDR3 length equals 13 residues. The germline V gene has CDR1 MDHEN and CDR2 SYDVKM. Trimming removed 3 bases at V and 5 bases at J, with 10 bases between. Using its own MiXCR run on the 5' RACE reads, TCRdb lists one record per CDR3 protein. The repertoire consists of 300,000 or so distinct CDR3 sequences, with about an eighth occurring once and the leading ten covering 0.45% to 0.65%. This rearrangement joins TRBV28 to TRBJ2-5; no definite D call. Sequencing used CD4+ T cells sorted from PBMCs, obtained 45 days after the yellow fever booster vaccination. This TCR was recovered from a man between 25 and 39 years old who received the YFV17D yellow fever vaccine. The CDR3 here is CASSLRPVETQYF. The DNA for the CDR3 is TGTGCCAGCAGTTTGCGACCCGTGGAGACCCAGTACTTC. Looking up the rest from reference TRBV28 and TRBJ2-5 gives the full variable domain: DVKVTQSSRYLVKRTGEKVFLECVQDMDHENMFWYRQDPGLGLRLIYFSYDVKMKEKGDIPEGYSVSREKKERFSLILESASTNQTSMYLCASSLRPVETQYFGPGTRLLVL.